A selection of T cell receptor beta chains follows, all from one sample in a study of CD8 T cells in Susac syndrome. TCRdb used MiXCR to reprocess the immunoSEQ multiplex PCR reads, holding one entry per CDR3 protein. Counted here are 70,000 or so distinct CDR3 sequences, approximately 95% occurring once; the ten biggest clones make up about 0.4%. The sequencing input was CD8+ T cells from PBMCs. These receptors were collected from a human donor with multiple sclerosis. Each CDR3 is given with its conserved first and last residue. D genes are given only for firm matches. The size field is filled for only some rows; it gives once, few, many or a size class.

j_call d_call v_call clone_size cdr3_nt cdr3_aa
TRBJ2-1 TRBD1 TRBV2 - TGTGCCAGATCACAGGGGGCGTATGAGCAGTTCTTC CARSQGAYEQFF
TRBJ2-7 TRBD2 TRBV6-5 - TGTGCCAGCAGTTACGGAAGGACTAGCGGGAGGGCCAAAATCGGGAGATACGAGCAGTACTTC CASSYGRTSGRAKIGRYEQYF
TRBJ2-3 - TRBV30 - TGTGCCTGGAGTTACGTCCTCGCTCCAATCACAGATACGCAGTATTTT CAWSYVLAPITDTQYF
TRBJ1-2 - TRBV19 - TGTGCCAGTAGTGTCGGCAGGGGAGGCGGCTACACCTTC CASSVGRGGGYTF
TRBJ1-1 - TRBV6-5 - TGTGCCAGCAGAGTTGGGGGGAGTGAAGCTTTCTTT CASRVGGSEAFF
TRBJ1-3 - TRBV7-9 - TGTGCCAGCAGCTGGAAGGGCCCCTCTGGAAACACCATATATTTT CASSWKGPSGNTIYF
TRBJ1-2 TRBD1 TRBV25-1 - TGTGCCAGCAGTGCCCAGGACAGGGGAGTTGGCGGCTACACCTTC CASSAQDRGVGGYTF
TRBJ2-6 - TRBV4-3 - TGCGCCAGCAGCCAAGATCGGGTCGGCCACGTCCTGACTTTC CASSQDRVGHVLTF
TRBJ2-6 - TRBV18 - TGTGCCAGCTCACTCAAGGGCTCTGGGGCCAACGTCCTGACTTTC CASSLKGSGANVLTF
TRBJ2-1 - TRBV30 - TGTGCCTGGACAGGTTTACGCTCCTACAATGAGCAGTTCTTC CAWTGLRSYNEQFF
TRBJ2-1 - TRBV27 - TGTGCCAGCAGTTTAGGGACGGGGTATGAGCAGTTCTTC CASSLGTGYEQFF
TRBJ2-7 TRBD2 TRBV20-1 - TGCAGTGCCTCCCCGGGAGGCGAGCAGTACTTC CSASPGGEQYF
TRBJ2-2 TRBD1 TRBV6-1 - TGTGCCAGCAAATCTAAACGGGACAGGGGCACCGGGGAGCTGTTTTTT CASKSKRDRGTGELFF
TRBJ2-2 - TRBV27 - TGTGCCAGCAGTCTCGGGACTCTGAACACCGGGGAGCTGTTTTTT CASSLGTLNTGELFF
TRBJ2-3 - TRBV24-1 - TGTGCCACCAGTGGGGGGGAAGACTATAATACGCAGTATTTT CATSGGEDYNTQYF
TRBJ2-1 TRBD2 TRBV19 few TGTGCCAGTAGTGTTAGCGGGGGGGCCGCAGGCAATGAGCAGTTCTTC CASSVSGGAAGNEQFF
TRBJ2-3 TRBD2 TRBV4-1 - TGCGCCAGCAGCCTCCCCCGGGGGGGGAGCACAGATACGCAGTATTTT CASSLPRGGSTDTQYF
TRBJ2-7 - TRBV4-2 - TGTGCCAGCGCCGGGGCGGGGGGGACAGGGATCCTCGAAGAGCAGTACTTC CASAGAGGTGILEEQYF
TRBJ2-7 TRBD1 TRBV29-1 - TGCAGCGTTGAAGGAGGTGGGACAGCACCCTCCTACGAGCAGTACTTC CSVEGGGTAPSYEQYF
TRBJ2-7 - TRBV7-8 - TGTGCCAGCAGCTTAGCGGGGTCTAAGACCTACGAGCAGTACTTC CASSLAGSKTYEQYF
TRBJ2-2 TRBD2 TRBV11-1 - TGTGCCAGCAGCTTCGCAAAACGGACTAGCGGGGCGCCTAACACCGGGGAGCTGTTTTTT CASSFAKRTSGAPNTGELFF
TRBJ1-1 TRBD1 TRBV7-9 - TGTGCCAGCAGCACCCGACAGGGGCGGGACACTGAAGCTTTCTTT CASSTRQGRDTEAFF
TRBJ1-2 TRBD1 TRBV27 - TGTGCCAGCGCGGTTACAGGGGCCGTTTACTATGGCTACACCTTC CASAVTGAVYYGYTF
TRBJ2-5 TRBD1 TRBV3-1 - TGTGCCAGCAGCCATCCGGGACAGGGGATAGGAGAGACCCAGTACTTC CASSHPGQGIGETQYF
TRBJ2-2 TRBD1 TRBV27 - TGTGCCAGCAGTTCTTTCCGACAGGGCTTAGGCGGGGAGCTGTTTTTT CASSSFRQGLGGELFF
TRBJ1-1 TRBD1 TRBV18 - TGTGCCAGCTCACCACCAACAGGGGCCACTGAAGCTTTCTTT CASSPPTGATEAFF
TRBJ2-7 TRBD1 TRBV29-1 - TGCAGCGTTGAAGGTCCAGGGGGCCGAGAGCAGTACTTC CSVEGPGGREQYF
TRBJ2-1 TRBD2 TRBV2 - TGTGCCAGCAGTACTAGCGGGAGGGGCGACAATGAGCAGTTCTTC CASSTSGRGDNEQFF
TRBJ2-2 TRBD1 TRBV7-6 - TGTGCCAGCAGCTTAGTGGGACAGGGCAATACCGGGGAGCTGTTTTTT CASSLVGQGNTGELFF
TRBJ1-2 - TRBV30 - TGTGCCTGGAGAAAGGATAACTATGGCTACACCTTC CAWRKDNYGYTF
TRBJ2-7 - TRBV27 - TGTGCCAGCAGTTTAAGAGGGAGGTATGACGAGCAGTACTTC CASSLRGRYDEQYF
TRBJ2-7 TRBD1 TRBV27 few TGTGCCAGCAGTTTTCGGACAGGGGATTACGAGCAGTACTTC CASSFRTGDYEQYF
TRBJ1-1 - TRBV29-1 - TGCAGCGCCAGATTAGGGGAGAGGGTTGAAGCTTTCTTT CSARLGERVEAFF
TRBJ2-7 TRBD2 TRBV20-1 - TGCAGTGCTAGAGATGGGACTAGCGATTACGAGCAGTACTTC CSARDGTSDYEQYF
TRBJ1-2 - TRBV7-8 - TGTGCCAGCAGCTCCCCCGGAGCCTATGGCTACACCTTC CASSSPGAYGYTF
TRBJ2-7 TRBD1 TRBV29-1 once TGCAGCGGCGGACAGGGTAGCTCCTACGAGCAGTACTTC CSGGQGSSYEQYF
TRBJ2-6 - TRBV6-1 once TGTGCCAGTGCCGTGTGGGGTGAGACCTCTGGGGCCAACGTCCTGACTTTC CASAVWGETSGANVLTF
TRBJ2-1 - TRBV15 - TGTGCCACCAGCAGAGATCTGCGGCTAGCCGAAAATGAGCAGTTCTTC CATSRDLRLAENEQFF
TRBJ2-7 TRBD1 TRBV29-1 - TGCAGCGTTCCTACAGGGGGCGAGCAGTACTTC CSVPTGGEQYF
TRBJ2-7 - TRBV7-9 - TGTGCCAGCAGCTTAGGAGGCGCAGGGCTACCCTACGAGCAGTACTTC CASSLGGAGLPYEQYF
TRBJ2-4 TRBD2 TRBV27 - TGTGCCAGCAGTACAACTAGCGGGGGGTTGTCCAAAAACATTCAGTACTTC CASSTTSGGLSKNIQYF
TRBJ1-2 - TRBV29-1 - TGCAGCGCCTTCGGGGCCTTCGAACAAGGCGGCTACACCTTC CSAFGAFEQGGYTF
TRBJ2-7 - TRBV18 - TGTGCCAGCTCACCAAGAAGGCTCAGCTCCTACGAGCAGTACTTC CASSPRRLSSYEQYF
TRBJ2-5 TRBD2 TRBV6-5 - TGTGCCAGCAGTTCCCCCGGACTAGCGGGCCTCCAAGAGACCCAGTACTTC CASSSPGLAGLQETQYF
TRBJ2-5 TRBD1 TRBV29-1 - TGCAGCGCCGGGACAGGGAACCAAGAGACCCAGTACTTC CSAGTGNQETQYF
TRBJ2-1 - TRBV4-2 - TGTGCCAGCAGCCAAGCCGAGGGACGGACTTCCTACAATGAGCAGTTCTTC CASSQAEGRTSYNEQFF
TRBJ2-7 - TRBV27 - TGTGCCAGCAGTCGCCACTCCGGGTCATCATACGAGCAGTACTTC CASSRHSGSSYEQYF
TRBJ2-7 - TRBV4-3 - TGCGCCAGCAGCCAAGACCGGGCGGACGGCGACTACGAGCAGTACTTC CASSQDRADGDYEQYF
TRBJ2-5 - TRBV7-9 - TGTGCCAGCAGCCTCCCCCGTATGAAAGAGACCCAGTACTTC CASSLPRMKETQYF
TRBJ1-5 TRBD1 TRBV6-1 once TGTGCCAGCAGTGAGACAGGGGAGGCTCAGCCCCAGCATTTT CASSETGEAQPQHF
TRBJ2-1 - TRBV9 - TGTGCCAGCAGCGTAGAGGGGTTCAGGGAGAATGAGCAGTTCTTC CASSVEGFRENEQFF
TRBJ2-1 TRBD2 TRBV27 once TGTGCCAGCAGTTTATGGGGGGGGACCTACAATGAGCAGTTCTTC CASSLWGGTYNEQFF
TRBJ1-1 - TRBV7-9 - TGTGCCAGCACTACTGCGGAAGACGTGGACACTGAAGCTTTCTTT CASTTAEDVDTEAFF
TRBJ2-5 - TRBV4-2 - TGTGCCAGCAGCCCATCGGGGGCGGGAGTCCAGCAAGAGACCCAGTACTTC CASSPSGAGVQQETQYF
TRBJ2-5 - TRBV4-1 - TGCGCCAGCAGCCAAGATACGCTAGCTCAGTACCAAGAGACCCAGTACTTC CASSQDTLAQYQETQYF
TRBJ2-7 TRBD1 TRBV6-5 - TGTGCCAGCAGATTACAGGGGCCCACCTACGAGCAGTACTTC CASRLQGPTYEQYF
TRBJ2-7 TRBD1 TRBV11-2 once TGTGCCAGCACAGCCGGGACAGTGGCCTACGAGCAGTACTTC CASTAGTVAYEQYF
TRBJ2-1 - TRBV7-9 - TGTGCCAGCAGCTTAGTTGGCGGTGGGAATGAGCAGTTCTTC CASSLVGGGNEQFF
TRBJ2-7 - TRBV12-3/TRBV12-4 - TGTGCCAGCAGTTTGTGGGATCCCTACGAGCAGTACTTC CASSLWDPYEQYF
TRBJ2-7 - TRBV20-1 - TGCAGTGCTAGAGAGGCCGGATCCTACGAGCAGTACTTC CSAREAGSYEQYF